The 21 T cell receptor beta chains reported below all come from one sample, sequenced in a study of T cells in Graves' hyperthyroidism and ophthalmopathy. RNA transcripts were the template for amplifying TCR beta CDR3 regions. Carried out on the TCR CDR3, a first-round RT-PCR used the HTBI primer set. TCRdb reprocessed the multiplex PCR reads via MiXCR and lists one record per CDR3 protein. The data hold 300,000 to 500,000 distinct CDR3 sequences, with about an eighth observed a single time. The sample consisted of blood. The source is a man over 45 with Graves' ophthalmopathy.

To note about this clonotype: One junction end disagrees with the germline gene, perhaps due to a read error. The chain couples TRBV7-9 to TRBJ1-2; D not resolved. CDR1 SEHNR and CDR2 FQNEAQ come from the germline V gene (reference sequence). This CDR3 region has 15 residues. The CDR3 sequence: CASSENPSSRAPVSF. The CDR3 DNA follows: TGTGCCAGCAGCGAAAACCCTAGCTCCCGGGCCCCTGTTTCCTTC.

The table lists this clonotype with a few counts. The chain joins TRBV20-1 to TRBJ1-2, with D possibly TRBD1 on 5 matching bases. Germline V CDR1 and CDR2: DFQATT, SNEGSKA (reference sequence). This CDR3 contains 12 residues. V lost 6 bases and J 4 bases, leaving 12 bases between the germline ends. The CDR3 sequence: CSAQIDSYGYTF. Here the CDR3 DNA reads TGCAGTGCCCAAATCGACAGCTATGGCTACACCTTC.

The rearrangement joins TRBV6-1 to TRBJ1-4; D possibly corresponds to TRBD1 (6 bases). Trimming left V 6 bases short and J 8 bases short, with 13 bases between. Germline V gene sequence: CDR1 MNHNS, CDR2 SASEGT. This CDR3 is built from 13 residues. CDR3 coding DNA: TGTGCCAGCAGGGGGGGGCTCGGAGAAAAACTGTTTTTT. This sequence encodes CASRGGLGEKLFF.

This clonotype has ten or more counts. V gene TRBV7-8 combines with J gene TRBJ2-6; tentative D call: TRBD2 (5 bases). The CDR3 totals 16 residues. Trimming cost V 6 bases and J 0 bases, with 12 bases left between them. The germline gives CDR1 SGHVS, CDR2 FQNEAQ. The CDR3 loop reads CASRLAAFSGANVLTF. As DNA, the CDR3 is TGTGCCAGCAGGCTAGCCGCGTTCTCTGGGGCCAACGTCCTGACTTTC.

This clonotype was recorded at least ten times. The chain joins TRBV12-3 or TRBV12-4 to TRBJ2-7; TRBD2 aligns across 10 bases. Losses at the gene ends were 7 bases for V and 4 bases for J; bases not matched to a gene: 7. CDR3 length: 14 amino acids. The CDR3 here is CASTLSSGSYEQYF. For the CDR3, the DNA is TGTGCCAGCACTCTGTCTAGCGGGAGTTACGAGCAGTACTTC.

This clonotype was counted many times. This chain links TRBV3-1 with TRBJ2-2; 7 positions match TRBD2. The CDR3 consists of 14 residues. The germline V gene has CDR1 LGHDT and CDR2 YNNKEL (reference sequence). Trimming cost V 3 bases and J 5 bases; bases outside gene matches: 3. This chain's CDR3 is CASSQRESTGELFF. CDR3 DNA: TGTGCCAGCAGCCAGCGGGAGTCAACCGGGGAGCTGTTTTTT.

This rearrangement joins TRBV27 to TRBJ2-7; D is possibly TRBD2 (5 bases). The V end was cut by 4 bases, the J end by 6 bases, with 13 bases between. The CDR3 has 13 residues. Germline CDR1 reads MNHEY; CDR2 reads SMNVEV (reference sequence). CDR3 in DNA: TGTGCCAGCAGTTCCGGGGTCCTCTGCGAGCAGTACTTC. Translated, it gives CASSSGVLCEQYF.

This chain links TRBV29-1 with TRBJ2-1; D is ambiguous. This CDR3 region has 14 residues. Deletions cut 6 bases from V and 2 bases from J, with 14 bases between. CDR1 is SQVTM, CDR2 ANQGSEA, per germline. The CDR3: CSVRLVVAYNEQFF. The CDR3 coding sequence is TGCAGCGTCCGACTTGTGGTGGCCTACAATGAGCAGTTCTTC.

This clonotype was recorded many times. This chain uses TRBV6-2 or TRBV6-3 with TRBJ2-1; 12 bases are shared with TRBD2. Germline-derived CDR1 and CDR2 are MNHEY and SVGEGT. The CDR3 has 15 residues. Trimming cost V 4 bases and J 8 bases; bases outside gene matches: 6. The CDR3 DNA sequence: TGTGCCAGCAGTTTGCTAGCGGGAGGGCCCGATGAGCAGTTCTTC. Translation gives CASSLLAGGPDEQFF.

This clonotype was found many times. V gene TRBV2 combines with J gene TRBJ1-5, with 7 bases aligning to TRBD1. The CDR3 is 15 residues long. Germline V gene lookup returns CDR1 SNHLY and CDR2 FYNNEI. After removal of 6 bases from V and 2 bases from J, the junction contained 7 bases not matched to a gene. CDR3 sequence reads: CASRRQGSGNQPQHF. For the CDR3, the DNA is TGTGCCAGCAGGAGACAGGGTTCGGGCAATCAGCCCCAGCATTTT.

The rearrangement joins TRBV27 to TRBJ2-7; 7 positions agree with TRBD1. The CDR3 loop spans 12 amino acids. Per germline, CDR1 MNHEY and CDR2 SMNVEV (reference sequence). Trimming took 8 bases from V and 2 from J; bases not matched to a gene: 3. The CDR3 spells CASRDRTYEQYF. For the CDR3, the DNA is TGTGCCAGCCGGGACAGAACCTACGAGCAGTACTTC.

This clonotype was seen repeatedly, ten times or more. J is TRBJ2-1 and V is TRBV7-8, with TRBD2 matching 11 bases. The V and J ends lost 1 base and 6 bases, in that order; junction bases with no gene match: 5. Germline loops: CDR1 SGHVS, CDR2 FQNEAQ. This CDR3 has 16 residues. The CDR3 nucleotides read TGTGCCAGCAGCTTAGGGCGACTAGCGGGATCCAATGAGCAGTTCTTC. Amino acids: CASSLGRLAGSNEQFF.

As regards this clonotype: A single base separates this from a much larger clone, so it may be a read error. J is TRBJ2-7 and V is TRBV28; D perhaps matches TRBD2 (6 bases). CDR3 length: 15 amino acids. Per the germline V gene, CDR1 is MDHEN and CDR2 is SYDVKM. The CDR3 DNA is TGTGCCAGCAGTACACCGGGCGGGACCACGTACGGGCAGTACTTC. Amino acids: CASSTPGGTTYGQYF. The whole variable domain, filled in from reference TRBV28 and TRBJ2-7, reads DVKVTQSSRYLVKRTGEKVFLECVQDMDHENMFWYRQDPGLGLRLIYFSYDVKMKEKGDIPEGYSVSREKKERFSLILESASTNQTSMYLCASSTPGGTTYGQYFGPGTRLTVT.

This clonotype has only a few counts. The V gene is TRBV28, the J gene TRBJ2-3; perhaps TRBD2 as D (5 bases). Germline V gives CDR1 MDHEN, CDR2 SYDVKM. Trimming took 7 bases from V and 1 from J, leaving 9 bases between them. There are 13 residues in the CDR3. DNA of the CDR3: TGTGCCAGCATGGTGGGAGGCACAGATACGCAGTATTTT. This encodes CASMVGGTDTQYF.

The chain is built from TRBV19 and TRBJ1-2; weak D call: TRBD1 (5 bases). V dropped 7 bases and J dropped 0 bases, with 24 bases sitting between them. Looked up from germline, CDR1 is LNHDA and CDR2 is SQIVND (reference sequence). The CDR3 length is 18 residues. The CDR3 DNA reads as TGTGCCAGTACTCCTGGTGAGGGGCGCCTGGTATCTAACTATGGCTACACCTTC. Translating gives CASTPGEGRLVSNYGYTF. The full variable domain, with the rest looked up from reference TRBV19 and TRBJ1-2, is DGGITQSPKYLFRKEGQNVTLSCEQNLNHDAMYWYRQDPGQGLRLIYYSQIVNDFQKGDIAEGYSVSREKKESFPLTVTSAQKNPTAFYLCASTPGEGRLVSNYGYTFGSGTRLTVV.

This clonotype showed up many times. V usage is TRBV27 and J usage is TRBJ2-1; a weak D match, TRBD2 (6 bases). The germline V and J ends were trimmed by 4 bases and 4 bases, with 11 bases remaining between them. Germline V lookup: CDR1 MNHEY, CDR2 SMNVEV (reference sequence). This CDR3 region has 14 residues. CDR3: CASSWAGKYNEQFF. CDR3 bases: TGTGCCAGCAGTTGGGCGGGAAAGTACAATGAGCAGTTCTTC.

This clonotype was seen ten or more times. The chain links TRBV9 to TRBJ2-1; 10 bases map to TRBD2. The CDR3 loop spans 20 amino acids. V shed 0 bases, J shed 4 bases, and the junction held 16 bases outside the gene matches. Germline V gene lookup returns CDR1 SGDLS and CDR2 YYNGEE. This CDR3 reads CASSVGPGASGSWVYNEQFF. DNA for the CDR3: TGTGCCAGCAGCGTAGGCCCGGGGGCTAGCGGGAGTTGGGTATACAATGAGCAGTTCTTC.

This clonotype was seen at least ten times. The chain recombines TRBV2 with TRBJ2-1, with 7 bases that match TRBD2. The CDR3 is 11 residues long. CDR1 SNHLY and CDR2 FYNNEI come from the germline V gene. Germline trimming cut 9 bases from V and 10 bases from J; bases unmatched to any gene: 6. DNA for the CDR3: TGTGCCAGTACAGGACTAGTGGAGCAGTTCTTC. As protein: CASTGLVEQFF.

This clonotype was observed a handful of times. The V gene is TRBV10-2, the J gene TRBJ1-2; tentatively, D is TRBD1 (5 bases). Germline assignment: CDR1 WSHSY and CDR2 SAAADI. The CDR3 runs to 13 residues. The germline V and J ends were trimmed by 6 bases and 0 bases, with 8 bases remaining between them. The CDR3 spells CASRDMANYGYTF. In DNA form, the CDR3 reads TGCGCCAGCAGGGACATGGCTAACTATGGCTACACCTTC.

The table lists this clonotype with many counts. This chain joins TRBV18 and TRBJ1-4, with 8 bases that match TRBD1. The trim removed 4 bases at V and 0 bases at J, leaving 4 bases unmatched. The CDR3 consists of 16 residues. In germline, CDR1 is KGHSH, CDR2 LQKENI. The CDR3 loop is CASSLGQAATNEKLFF. The CDR3 region has the DNA TGTGCCAGCTCACTGGGACAGGCCGCAACTAATGAAAAACTGTTTTTT.

The sample holds many counts of this clonotype. This chain joins TRBV12-3 or TRBV12-4 and TRBJ2-3, with D perhaps TRBD1 (6 bases). The CDR3 length is 15 residues. Trimming cost V 5 bases and J 1 base, with 13 bases left between them. CDR3 region: CASSNSGQGTDTQYF. In DNA, the CDR3 is TGTGCCAGCAGTAATTCGGGACAAGGCACAGATACGCAGTATTTT.